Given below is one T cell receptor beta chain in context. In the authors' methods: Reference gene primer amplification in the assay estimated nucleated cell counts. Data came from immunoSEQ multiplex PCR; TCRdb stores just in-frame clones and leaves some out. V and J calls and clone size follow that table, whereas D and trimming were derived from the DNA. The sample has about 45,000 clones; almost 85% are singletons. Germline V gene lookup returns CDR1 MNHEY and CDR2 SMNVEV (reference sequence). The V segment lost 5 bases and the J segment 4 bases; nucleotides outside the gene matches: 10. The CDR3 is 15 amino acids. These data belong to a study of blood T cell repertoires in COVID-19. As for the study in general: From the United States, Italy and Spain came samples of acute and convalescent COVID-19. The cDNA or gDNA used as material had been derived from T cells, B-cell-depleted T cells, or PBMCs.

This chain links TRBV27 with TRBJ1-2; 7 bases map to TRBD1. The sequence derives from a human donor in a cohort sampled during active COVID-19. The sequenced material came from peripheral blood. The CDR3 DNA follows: TGTGCCAGCAGTGGGGGACAGCGCCCGGGCTATGGCTACACCTTC. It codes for CASSGGQRPGYGYTF.